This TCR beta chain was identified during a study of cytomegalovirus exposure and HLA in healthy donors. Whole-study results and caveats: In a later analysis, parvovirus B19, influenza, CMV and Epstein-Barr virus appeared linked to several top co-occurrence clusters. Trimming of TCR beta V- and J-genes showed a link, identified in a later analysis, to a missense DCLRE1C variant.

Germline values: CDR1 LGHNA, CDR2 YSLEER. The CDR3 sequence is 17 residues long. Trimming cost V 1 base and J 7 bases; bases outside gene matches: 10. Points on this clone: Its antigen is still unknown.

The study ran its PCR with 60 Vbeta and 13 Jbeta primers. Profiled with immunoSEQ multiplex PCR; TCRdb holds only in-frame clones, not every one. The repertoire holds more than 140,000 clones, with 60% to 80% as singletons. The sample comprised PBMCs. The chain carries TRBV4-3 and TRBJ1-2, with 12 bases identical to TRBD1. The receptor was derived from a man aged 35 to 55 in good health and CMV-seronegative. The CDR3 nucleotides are TGCGCCAGCAGCCAAGGGAGGGACAGGGGGCTTTCGGCTGGCTACACCTTC. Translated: CASSQGRDRGLSAGYTF.